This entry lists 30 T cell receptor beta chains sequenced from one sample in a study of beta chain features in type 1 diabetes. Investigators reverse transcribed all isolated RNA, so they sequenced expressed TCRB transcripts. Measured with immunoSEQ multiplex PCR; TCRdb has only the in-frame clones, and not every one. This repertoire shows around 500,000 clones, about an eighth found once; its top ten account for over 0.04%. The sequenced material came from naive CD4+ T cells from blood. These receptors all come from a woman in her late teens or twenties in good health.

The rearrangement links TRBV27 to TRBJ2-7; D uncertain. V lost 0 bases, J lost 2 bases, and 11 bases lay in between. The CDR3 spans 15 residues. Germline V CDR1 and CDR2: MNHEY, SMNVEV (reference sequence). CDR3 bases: TGTGCCAGCAGTTTATCGGACCGTACAGCCTACGAGCAGTACTTC. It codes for CASSLSDRTAYEQYF.

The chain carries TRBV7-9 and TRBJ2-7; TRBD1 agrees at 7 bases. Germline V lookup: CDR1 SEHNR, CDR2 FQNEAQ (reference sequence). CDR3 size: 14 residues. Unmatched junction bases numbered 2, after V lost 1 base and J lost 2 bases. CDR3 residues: CASSLGTGAYEQYF. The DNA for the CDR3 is TGTGCCAGCAGCTTAGGCACAGGGGCCTACGAGCAGTACTTC.

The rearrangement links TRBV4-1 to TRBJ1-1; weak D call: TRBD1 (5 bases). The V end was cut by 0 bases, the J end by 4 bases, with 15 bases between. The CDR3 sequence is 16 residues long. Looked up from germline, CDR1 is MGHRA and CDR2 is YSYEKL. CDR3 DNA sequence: TGCGCCAGCAGCCAAGATCGTATGGGACGCAGCACTGAAGCTTTCTTT. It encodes CASSQDRMGRSTEAFF.

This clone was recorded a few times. The CDR3 sequence is CASSVWLAGANNEQFF. The CDR3 region has the DNA TGTGCCAGCAGTGTGTGGCTAGCGGGAGCCAACAATGAGCAGTTCTTC. The chain joins TRBV2 to TRBJ2-1, with 10 bases lining up with TRBD2. Germline V CDR1 and CDR2: SNHLY, FYNNEI. V lost 4 bases, J lost 5 bases, and 8 bases stayed unmatched. The CDR3 totals 16 residues.

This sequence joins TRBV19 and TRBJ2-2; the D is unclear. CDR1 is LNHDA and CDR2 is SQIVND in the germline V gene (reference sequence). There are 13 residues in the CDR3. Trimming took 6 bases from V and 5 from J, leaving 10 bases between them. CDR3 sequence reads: CASRKVLTGELFF. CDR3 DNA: TGTGCCAGTAGGAAGGTTTTGACCGGGGAGCTGTTTTTT. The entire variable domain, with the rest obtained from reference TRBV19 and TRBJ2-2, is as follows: DGGITQSPKYLFRKEGQNVTLSCEQNLNHDAMYWYRQDPGQGLRLIYYSQIVNDFQKGDIAEGYSVSREKKESFPLTVTSAQKNPTAFYLCASRKVLTGELFFGEGSRLTVL.

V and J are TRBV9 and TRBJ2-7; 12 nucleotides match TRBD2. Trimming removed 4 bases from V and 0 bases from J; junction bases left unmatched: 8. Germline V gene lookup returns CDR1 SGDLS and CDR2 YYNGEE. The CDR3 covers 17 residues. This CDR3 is CASSLLAGGPTSYEQYF. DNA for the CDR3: TGTGCCAGCAGCCTCCTAGCGGGAGGGCCAACCTCCTACGAGCAGTACTTC.

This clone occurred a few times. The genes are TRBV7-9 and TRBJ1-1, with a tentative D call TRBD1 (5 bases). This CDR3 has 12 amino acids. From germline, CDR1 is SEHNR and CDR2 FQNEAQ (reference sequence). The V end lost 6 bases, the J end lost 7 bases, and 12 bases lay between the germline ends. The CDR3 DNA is TGTGCCAGCAGAGGGGATCGCGGTGAAGCTTTCTTT. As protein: CASRGDRGEAFF.

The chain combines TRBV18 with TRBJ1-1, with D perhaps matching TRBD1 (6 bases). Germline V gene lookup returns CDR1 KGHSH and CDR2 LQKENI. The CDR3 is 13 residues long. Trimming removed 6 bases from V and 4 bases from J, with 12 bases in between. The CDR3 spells CASSLDRSTEAFF. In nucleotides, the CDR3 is TGTGCCAGCTCGCTCGACAGGAGCACTGAAGCTTTCTTT.

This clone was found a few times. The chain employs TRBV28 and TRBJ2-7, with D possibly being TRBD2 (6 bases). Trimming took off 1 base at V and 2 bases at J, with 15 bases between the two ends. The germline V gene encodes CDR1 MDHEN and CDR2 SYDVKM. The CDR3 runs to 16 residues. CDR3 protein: CASSLLARGRPYEQYV. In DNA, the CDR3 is TGTGCCAGCAGTTTATTGGCGCGGGGCAGGCCCTACGAGCAGTACGTC.

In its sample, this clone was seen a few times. This chain's CDR3 is CASSLADGFKETQYF. CDR3 in DNA: TGCGCCAGCAGCTTGGCCGACGGATTTAAAGAGACCCAGTACTTC. The chain has TRBV5-1 and TRBJ2-5; D is unclear. This CDR3 is 15 amino acids long. Trimming cost V 0 bases and J 3 bases, with 12 bases left between them. Per germline, CDR1 SGHRS and CDR2 YFSETQ.

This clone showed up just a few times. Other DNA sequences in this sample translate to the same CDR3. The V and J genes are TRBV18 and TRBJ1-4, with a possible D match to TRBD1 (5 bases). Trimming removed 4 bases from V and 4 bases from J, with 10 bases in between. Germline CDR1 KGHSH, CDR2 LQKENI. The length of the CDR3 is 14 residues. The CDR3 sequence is CASSLRDSNEKLFF. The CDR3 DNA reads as TGTGCCAGCTCACTCCGCGACAGTAATGAAAAACTGTTTTTT.

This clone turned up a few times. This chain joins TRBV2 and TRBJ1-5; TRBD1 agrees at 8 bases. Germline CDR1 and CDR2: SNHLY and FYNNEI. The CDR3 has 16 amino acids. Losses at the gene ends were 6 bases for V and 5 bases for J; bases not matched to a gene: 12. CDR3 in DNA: TGTGCCAGCAGGGCCGGGGTTGGACAGGGCCATCAGCCCCAGCATTTT. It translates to CASRAGVGQGHQPQHF.

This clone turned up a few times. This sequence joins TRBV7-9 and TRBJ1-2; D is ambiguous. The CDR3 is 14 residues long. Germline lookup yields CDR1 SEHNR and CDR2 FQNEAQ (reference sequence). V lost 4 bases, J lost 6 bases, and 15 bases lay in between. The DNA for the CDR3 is TGTGCCAGCAGCTCTACATTTCTCCTCCATGGCTACACCTTC. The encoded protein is CASSSTFLLHGYTF.

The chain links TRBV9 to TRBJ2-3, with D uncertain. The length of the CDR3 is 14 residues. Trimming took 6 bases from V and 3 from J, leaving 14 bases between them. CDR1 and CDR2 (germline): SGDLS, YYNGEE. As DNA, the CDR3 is TGTGCCAGCACCGATAGATCCGGGACAGATACGCAGTATTTT. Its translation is CASTDRSGTDTQYF.

CDR3 DNA: TGTGCCAGCAGCCAAGAGGGGGCAGATACGCAGTATTTT. This gives the protein CASSQEGADTQYF. This chain connects TRBV4-2 to TRBJ2-3, with D tentatively TRBD1 or TRBD2 (5 bases each). Germline CDR1 LGHNA, CDR2 YNFKEQ. The CDR3 loop spans 13 amino acids. The V end lost 0 bases, the J end lost 4 bases, and 5 bases lay between the germline ends.

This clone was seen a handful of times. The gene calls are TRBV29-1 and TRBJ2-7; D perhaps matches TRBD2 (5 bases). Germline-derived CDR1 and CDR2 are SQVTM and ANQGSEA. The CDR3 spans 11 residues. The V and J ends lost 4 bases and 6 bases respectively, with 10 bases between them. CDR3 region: CSVAGNGEQYV. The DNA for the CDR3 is TGCAGCGTTGCGGGGAACGGCGAGCAGTACGTC.

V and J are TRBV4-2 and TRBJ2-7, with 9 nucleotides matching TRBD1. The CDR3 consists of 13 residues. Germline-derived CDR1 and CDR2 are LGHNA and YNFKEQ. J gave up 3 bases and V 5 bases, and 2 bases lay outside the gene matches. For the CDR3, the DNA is TGTGCCAGCAGCTTGGACAGGGGCTACGAGCAGTACTTC. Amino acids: CASSLDRGYEQYF.

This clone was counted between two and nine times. CDR3 amino acids: CASRVRDSPVDTQYF. CDR3 DNA sequence: TGTGCCAGTAGAGTCCGGGACTCCCCAGTGGATACGCAGTATTTT. This chain joins TRBV19 and TRBJ2-3, with D possibly TRBD2 on 6 matching bases. The CDR3 is 15 residues long. V was clipped by 6 bases and J by 6 bases, with 19 bases between them. Germline assignment: CDR1 LNHDA and CDR2 SQIVND (reference sequence).

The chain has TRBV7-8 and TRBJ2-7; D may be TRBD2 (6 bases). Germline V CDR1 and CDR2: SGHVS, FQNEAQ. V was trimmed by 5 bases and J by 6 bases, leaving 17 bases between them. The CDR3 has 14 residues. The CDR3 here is CASSPRSGDGEQYF. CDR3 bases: TGTGCCAGCAGCCCACGGTCGGGGGATGGCGAGCAGTACTTC.

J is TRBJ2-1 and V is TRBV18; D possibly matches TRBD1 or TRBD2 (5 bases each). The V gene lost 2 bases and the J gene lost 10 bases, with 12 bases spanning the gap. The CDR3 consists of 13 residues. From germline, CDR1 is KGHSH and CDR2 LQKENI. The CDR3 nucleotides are TGTGCCAGCTCACCAGTTCCGGGACGCGAGCAGTTCTTC. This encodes CASSPVPGREQFF. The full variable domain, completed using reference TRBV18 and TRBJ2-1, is NAGVMQNPRHLVRRRGQEARLRCSPMKGHSHVYWYRQLPEEGLKFMVYLQKENIIDESGMPKERFSAEFPKEGPSILRIQQVVRGDSAAYFCASSPVPGREQFFGPGTRLTVL.

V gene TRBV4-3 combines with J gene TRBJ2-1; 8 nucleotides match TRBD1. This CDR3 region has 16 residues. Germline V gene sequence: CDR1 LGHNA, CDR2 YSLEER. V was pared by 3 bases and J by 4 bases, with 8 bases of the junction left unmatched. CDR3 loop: CASSHAGGGSYNEQFF. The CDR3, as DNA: TGCGCCAGCAGCCACGCAGGGGGCGGTTCGTACAATGAGCAGTTCTTC.

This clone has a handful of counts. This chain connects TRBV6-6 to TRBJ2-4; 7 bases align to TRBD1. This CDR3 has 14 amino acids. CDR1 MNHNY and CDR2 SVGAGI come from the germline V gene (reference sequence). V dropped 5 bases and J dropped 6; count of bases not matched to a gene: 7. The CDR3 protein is CASSKGTETNIQYF. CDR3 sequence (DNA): TGTGCCAGCAGTAAAGGGACAGAAACAAACATTCAGTACTTC.

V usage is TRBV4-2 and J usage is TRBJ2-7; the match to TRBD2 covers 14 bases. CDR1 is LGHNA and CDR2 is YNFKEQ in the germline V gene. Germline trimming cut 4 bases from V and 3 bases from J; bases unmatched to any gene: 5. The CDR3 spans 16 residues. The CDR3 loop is CASSPLGLAGGYEQYF. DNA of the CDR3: TGTGCCAGCAGCCCACTAGGACTAGCGGGGGGCTACGAGCAGTACTTC.

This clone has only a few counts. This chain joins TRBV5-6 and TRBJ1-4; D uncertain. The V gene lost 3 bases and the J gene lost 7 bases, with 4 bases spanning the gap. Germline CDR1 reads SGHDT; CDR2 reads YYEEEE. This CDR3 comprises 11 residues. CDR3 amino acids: CASSYREKLFF. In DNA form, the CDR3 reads TGTGCCAGCAGCTACCGTGAAAAACTGTTTTTT.

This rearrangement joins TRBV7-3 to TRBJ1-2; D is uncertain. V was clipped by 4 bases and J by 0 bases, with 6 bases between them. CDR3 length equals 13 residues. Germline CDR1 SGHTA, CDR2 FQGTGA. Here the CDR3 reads CASSSGPNYGYTF. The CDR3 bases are TGTGCCAGCAGCTCCGGGCCTAACTATGGCTACACCTTC.

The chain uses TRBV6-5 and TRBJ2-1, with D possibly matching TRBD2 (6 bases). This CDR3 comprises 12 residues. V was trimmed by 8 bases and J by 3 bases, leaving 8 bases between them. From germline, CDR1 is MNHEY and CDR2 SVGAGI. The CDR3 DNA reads TGTGCCAGCCCCGGGAGCTACAATGAGCAGTTCTTC. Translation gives CASPGSYNEQFF.

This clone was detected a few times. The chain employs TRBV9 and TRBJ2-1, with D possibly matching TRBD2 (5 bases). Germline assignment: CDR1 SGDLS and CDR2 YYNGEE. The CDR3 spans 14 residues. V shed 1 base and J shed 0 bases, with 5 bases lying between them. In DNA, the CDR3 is TGTGCCAGCAGCGTACGGGACTCCTACAATGAGCAGTTCTTC. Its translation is CASSVRDSYNEQFF.

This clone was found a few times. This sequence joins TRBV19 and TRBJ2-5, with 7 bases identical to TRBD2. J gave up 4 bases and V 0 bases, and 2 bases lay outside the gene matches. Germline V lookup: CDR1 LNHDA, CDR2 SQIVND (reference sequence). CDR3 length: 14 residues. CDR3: CASSIDPSGETQYF. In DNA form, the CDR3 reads TGTGCCAGTAGTATAGACCCTAGCGGAGAGACCCAGTACTTC.

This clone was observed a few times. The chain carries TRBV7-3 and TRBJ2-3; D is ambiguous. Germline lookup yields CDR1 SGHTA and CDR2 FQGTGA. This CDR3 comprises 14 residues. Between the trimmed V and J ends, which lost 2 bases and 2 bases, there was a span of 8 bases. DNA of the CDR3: TGTGCCAGCAGCTTAGATCGGGTCACAGATACGCAGTATTTT. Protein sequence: CASSLDRVTDTQYF. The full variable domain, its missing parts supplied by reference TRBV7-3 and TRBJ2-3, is GAGVSQTPSNKVTEKGKYVELRCDPISGHTALYWYRQSLGQGPEFLIYFQGTGAADDSGLPNDRFFAVRPEGSVSTLKIQRTERGDSAVYLCASSLDRVTDTQYFGPGTRLTVL.

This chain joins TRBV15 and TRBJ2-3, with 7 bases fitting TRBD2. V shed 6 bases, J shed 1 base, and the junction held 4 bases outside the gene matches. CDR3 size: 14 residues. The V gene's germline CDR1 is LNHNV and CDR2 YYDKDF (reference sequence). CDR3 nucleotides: TGTGCCACCAGGCCTACTAGCGGCACAGATACGCAGTATTTT. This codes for CATRPTSGTDTQYF.